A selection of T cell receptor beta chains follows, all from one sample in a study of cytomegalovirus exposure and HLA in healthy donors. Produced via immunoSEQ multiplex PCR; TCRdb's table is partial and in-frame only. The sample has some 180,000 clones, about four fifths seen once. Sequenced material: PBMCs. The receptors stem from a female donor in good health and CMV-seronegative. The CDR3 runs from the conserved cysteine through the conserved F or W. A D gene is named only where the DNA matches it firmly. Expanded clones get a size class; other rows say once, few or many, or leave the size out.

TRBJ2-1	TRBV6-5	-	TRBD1	TGTGCCAGCAGGCCGGGACAGGCCAATGGTGAGCAGTTCTTC	CASRPGQANGEQFF
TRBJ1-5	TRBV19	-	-	TGTGCCAGTAGCACACGGACAGAGTATCAGCCCCAGCATTTT	CASSTRTEYQPQHF
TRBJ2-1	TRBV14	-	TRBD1	TGTGCCAGCAGCTACAGGGGTCCCTACAATGAGCAGTTCTTC	CASSYRGPYNEQFF
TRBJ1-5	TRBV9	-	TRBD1	TGTGCCAGCAGCACTGGACAGGGGAATCAGCCCCAGCATTTT	CASSTGQGNQPQHF
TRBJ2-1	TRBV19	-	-	TGTGCCAGTAGCCTAGGACAGGGAGGGTACAATGAGCAGTTCTTC	CASSLGQGGYNEQFF
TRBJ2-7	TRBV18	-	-	TGTGCCAGCTCACCGACTTCGTCCTACGAGCAGTACTTC	CASSPTSSYEQYF
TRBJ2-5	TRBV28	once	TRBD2	TGTGCCAGCGCTATTAGCGGGGGGGCCTGGAAGACCCAGTACTTC	CASAISGGAWKTQYF
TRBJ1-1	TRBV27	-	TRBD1	TGTGCCAGCAGGACAGGGGCGGGAACTGAAGCTTCCTTT	CASRTGAGTEASF
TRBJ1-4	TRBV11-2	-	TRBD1	TGTGCCAGCAGCCTTTATGGACAGGGCGGCGAAAAACTGTTTTTT	CASSLYGQGGEKLFF
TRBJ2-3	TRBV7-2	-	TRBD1	TGTGCCAGCAGCTTTTTTATGGGGACAGGCACAGATACGCAGTATTTT	CASSFFMGTGTDTQYF
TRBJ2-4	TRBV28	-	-	TGTGCCAGCAGCCCCGCACAGGGATCCAAAAACATTCAGTACTTC	CASSPAQGSKNIQYF
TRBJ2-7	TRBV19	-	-	TGTGCCAGTAGTATTCGCGAGGGTTACGAGCAGTACTTC	CASSIREGYEQYF
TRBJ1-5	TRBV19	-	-	TGTGCCAGTAGTTTCAGTCTGGGGAGACCCCAGCATTTT	CASSFSLGRPQHF
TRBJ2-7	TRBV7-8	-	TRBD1	TGTGCCAGCAGCCCCGGGACAGTCTCCTACGAGCAGTACTTC	CASSPGTVSYEQYF
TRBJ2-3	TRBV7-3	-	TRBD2	TGTGCCAGCAGCGTTAGCGGGGCTAGCACAGATACGCAGTATTTT	CASSVSGASTDTQYF
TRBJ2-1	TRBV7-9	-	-	TGTTCCAGCAGCTCCCCGTTGAGGGAGCCCTTCAATGAGCAGTTCTTC	CSSSSPLREPFNEQFF
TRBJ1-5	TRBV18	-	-	TGTGCCAGCTCCTCGGACCGGGACAACCAGCCCCAGCATTTT	CASSSDRDNQPQHF
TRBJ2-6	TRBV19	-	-	TGTGCCAGTAGTTCCTCGGGACACGTGGGAACCTCTGGGGCCAACGTCCTGACTTTC	CASSSSGHVGTSGANVLTF
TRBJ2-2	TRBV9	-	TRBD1	TGTGCCAGCAGCTTCTACGGGACAGGGGGTGCCGGGGAGCTGTTTTTT	CASSFYGTGGAGELFF
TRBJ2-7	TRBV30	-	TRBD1	TGTGCCTGGAGTTGGACAGGGGTATCCTACGAGCAGTACTTC	CAWSWTGVSYEQYF
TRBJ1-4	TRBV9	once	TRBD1	TGTGCCAGCAGCGGGACAGGGGCGCTTGAAAAACTGTTTTTT	CASSGTGALEKLFF
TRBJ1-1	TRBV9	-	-	TGTGCCAGCAGCGTAGGGAGTCGGGGTTTGACTGAAGCTTTCTTT	CASSVGSRGLTEAFF
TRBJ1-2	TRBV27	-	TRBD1	TGTGCCAGCAGTCCGGCAGGGGGACAGGGGACCGGTGGCTACACCTTC	CASSPAGGQGTGGYTF
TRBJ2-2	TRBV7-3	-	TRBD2	TGTGCCAGCAGCCAACAGCGGGGGGCTGTCGGGGAGCTGTTTTTT	CASSQQRGAVGELFF
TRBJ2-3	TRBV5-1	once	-	TGCGCCAGCAGCTTCGAGGGTACAGATACGCAGTATTTT	CASSFEGTDTQYF
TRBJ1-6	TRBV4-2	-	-	TGTGCCAGCAGCCAGGATCCGGGACTGTATAATTCACCCCTCCACTTT	CASSQDPGLYNSPLHF
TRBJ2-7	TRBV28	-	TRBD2	TGTGCCAGCAGTTTTAGCGGGAGTTACGAGCAGTACTTC	CASSFSGSYEQYF
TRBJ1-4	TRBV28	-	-	TGTGCCAGCAGTTCCCCGGGTCCAGGGAAGGAAAAACTGTTTTTT	CASSSPGPGKEKLFF
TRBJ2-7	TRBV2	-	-	TGTGCCAGCGGCTCCGGGACTTCCCACCGGCTGTCCTACGAGCAGTACTTC	CASGSGTSHRLSYEQYF
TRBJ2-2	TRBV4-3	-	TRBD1	TGCGCCAGCAGAAGGACAGGGGGGAACACCGGGGAGCTGTTTTTT	CASRRTGGNTGELFF
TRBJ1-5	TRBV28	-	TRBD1	TGTGCCAGCAGTTTCCCCCCGGACAGGTCCCATGGAAGCAATCAGCCCCAGCATTTT	CASSFPPDRSHGSNQPQHF
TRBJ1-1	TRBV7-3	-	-	TGTGCCAGCAGCTTAATACAGGGGAACACTGAAGCTTTCTTT	CASSLIQGNTEAFF
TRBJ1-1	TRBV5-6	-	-	TGTGCCAGCAGCTTGCCCCTAGGGGCTCTTATCTCGAACACTGAAGCTTTCTTT	CASSLPLGALISNTEAFF
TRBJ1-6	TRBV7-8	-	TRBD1	TGTGCCAGCAGGAAAAAACAGGGGGGCTATAATTCACCCCTCCACTTT	CASRKKQGGYNSPLHF
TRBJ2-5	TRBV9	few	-	TGTGCCAGCAGCGTAGAGGGAGGGGGGGCCGAGGAGACCCAGTACTTC	CASSVEGGGAEETQYF
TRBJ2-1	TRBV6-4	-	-	TGTGCCAGCAGTGAACTAGCCCTATCCAATGAGCAGTTCTTC	CASSELALSNEQFF
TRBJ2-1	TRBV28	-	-	TGTGCCAGCAGTCTACTGCAGGACAATGAGCAGTTCTTC	CASSLLQDNEQFF
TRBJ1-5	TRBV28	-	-	TGTGCCAGCAGTTTAAACTGGGCCAGGGGAAATAATCAGCCCCAGCATTTT	CASSLNWARGNNQPQHF
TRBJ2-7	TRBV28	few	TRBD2	TGTGCCAGCAGTCCGGGGGAAGCGGGAGTGATCTCCTACGAGCAGTACTTC	CASSPGEAGVISYEQYF
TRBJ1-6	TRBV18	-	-	TGTGCCAGCTCACTCCTATCAGAGGAAGATAATTCACCCCTCCACTTT	CASSLLSEEDNSPLHF
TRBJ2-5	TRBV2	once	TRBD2	TGTGCCAGCAGTCAGGGTCTAGCGGGAGCGCTAGAGACCCAGTACTTC	CASSQGLAGALETQYF
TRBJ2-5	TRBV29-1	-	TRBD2	TGCAGCGTTTTCGCCGGGACTAGCGGGTACAAGGAGCAGTACTTC	CSVFAGTSGYKEQYF
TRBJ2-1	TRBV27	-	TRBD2	TGTGCCAGCAGTCCCCTTCCGGGACTAGCCATTTTGGACAATGAGCAGTTCTTC	CASSPLPGLAILDNEQFF
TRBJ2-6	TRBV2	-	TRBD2	TGTGCCAGCACCAATTTAGCTAGCGGGGCCTCTGGGGCCAACGTCCTGACTTTC	CASTNLASGASGANVLTF
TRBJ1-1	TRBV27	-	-	TGTGCCAGCAGTTATCAGGGGAACACTGAAGCTTTCTTT	CASSYQGNTEAFF
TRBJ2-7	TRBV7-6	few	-	TGTGCCAGCAGCTTACAGGGCAGGTCCTACGAGCAGTACTTC	CASSLQGRSYEQYF
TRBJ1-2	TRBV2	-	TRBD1	TGTGCCAGCAGTGAAGGAAGGACAGGGGGCGCCTATGGCTACACCTTC	CASSEGRTGGAYGYTF
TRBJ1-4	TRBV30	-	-	TGTGCCTGGAGTGTCGAACGGGAAAAACTGTTTTTT	CAWSVEREKLFF
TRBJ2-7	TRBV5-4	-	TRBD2	TGTGCCAGCAGCGCAAGCGGGGTTTCCTACGAGCAGTACTTC	CASSASGVSYEQYF
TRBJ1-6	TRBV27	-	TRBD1	TGTGCCAGTCGCGCGGGACAGGGGAATCCATCACCCCTCCACTTT	CASRAGQGNPSPLHF
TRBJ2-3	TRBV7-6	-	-	TGTGCCAGCAGCCGCAACCCACTCCCCCGGGGGGCAAACTCCCTCAACACAGATACGCAGTATTTT	CASSRNPLPRGANSLNTDTQYF
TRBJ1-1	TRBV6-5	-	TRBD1	TGTGCCAGCAGTCTGGACAGGGGCGGCACTGAAGCTTTCTTT	CASSLDRGGTEAFF
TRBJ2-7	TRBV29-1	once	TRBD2	TGCAGCGTTGCGGCTAGCGGCTACGAGCAGTACTTC	CSVAASGYEQYF
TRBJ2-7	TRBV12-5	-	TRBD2	TGTGCTAGTGGTTTGGTACTGGGACTAGCGGGCTACGAGCAGTACTTC	CASGLVLGLAGYEQYF
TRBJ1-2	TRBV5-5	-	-	TGTGCCAGCAGCCGGGTGGGACTTTATGGCTACACCTTC	CASSRVGLYGYTF
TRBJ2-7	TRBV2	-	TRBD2	TGTGCCAGCAATCTAGCGGAAACCTCCTACGAGCAGTACTTC	CASNLAETSYEQYF
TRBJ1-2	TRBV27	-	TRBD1	TGTGCCAGCAGTCTTAGAGCAGGGGGGTTCTATGGCTACACCTTC	CASSLRAGGFYGYTF
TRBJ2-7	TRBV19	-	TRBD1	TGTGCCAGTAGTATCGCCCAGGGGGCGTACGAGCAGTACTTC	CASSIAQGAYEQYF
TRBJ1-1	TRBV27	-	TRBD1	TGTGCCAGCAGTTTCGGAGGGACAGGGGTGTCTGAAGCTTTCTTT	CASSFGGTGVSEAFF